The sample holds many counts of the clone carrying this T cell receptor (beta chain). What it recognizes is unknown. It was RNA transcripts that yielded the amplified TCR beta CDR3 regions. First-round RT-PCR of the TCR CDR3 relied on the HTBI primer set. Each CDR3 protein is one row after TCRdb ran MiXCR on the multiplex PCR reads. This sample carries 20,000 to 30,000 distinct CDR3 sequences, approximately 49% of them seen once, and the ten largest clones take about 25%. The data originate from a study of T cells in Graves' hyperthyroidism and ophthalmopathy. Study-level background: The initial diagnosis was the point when peripheral blood was collected, ahead of any treatment. Study conclusions and caveats: Researchers report that a 13 V-J model separated ophthalmopathy from stable hyperthyroidism.

Each 10 ml fresh peripheral blood draw supplied the PBMCs. The CDR3 spans 16 residues. The germline CDR1 and CDR2 sequences are SGHVS and FNYEAQ. With V trimmed by 1 base and J by 4 bases, 6 bases remained unmatched. The rearrangement joins TRBV7-6 to TRBJ2-3; TRBD2 matches 9 bases. Sequencing used blood. The clonotype comes from a woman aged 35 to 49 with Graves' hyperthyroidism that later progressed to Graves' ophthalmopathy. This CDR3 reads CASSLGVSGGADTQYF. The DNA for the CDR3 is TGTGCCAGCAGCTTAGGGGTTAGCGGGGGTGCAGATACGCAGTATTTT.